This TCR beta chain is drawn from a study of graft-versus-host responses after intestinal transplantation. Study at large: Multivisceral, liver-intestinal, or isolated intestinal grafts were transplanted into recipients.

The data were produced by immunoSEQ multiplex PCR, yet TCRdb's version contains in-frame clones alone and is incomplete. The data contain about 43,000 clones, approximately 95% of them seen just once; the ten biggest clones take up about 1.6%. Germline V lookup: CDR1 SGHRS, CDR2 YFSETQ. The CDR3 spans 15 residues. V was pared by 4 bases and J by 2 bases, with 12 bases between. Source: PBMCs, taken about 320 days after intestinal transplant. The receptor comes from a human patient who received an intestinal transplant, so some T cells may come from the graft donor. The chain carries TRBV5-1 and TRBJ2-2; perhaps TRBD2 as D (7 bases). The DNA for the CDR3 is TGCGCCAGCAGCCCGCGGGGGCTCAACACCGGGGAGCTGTTTTTT. Its protein product is CASSPRGLNTGELFF.